The clone carrying this T cell receptor (beta chain) was seen a handful of times. Amplification of TCR beta CDR3 regions was performed using RNA transcripts as template. The primer set for the first-round RT-PCR of the TCR CDR3 was HTBI. In TCRdb, the multiplex PCR reads were re-called with MiXCR into one record per CDR3 protein. The sample yields around 620,000 distinct CDR3 sequences, under 60% seen once. The data stem from a study of T cells in Graves' hyperthyroidism and ophthalmopathy. The V gene's germline CDR1 is SNHLY and CDR2 FYNNEI. Trimming took 7 bases from V and 9 from J, leaving 10 bases between them. The CDR3 consists of 11 residues.

This clonotype was obtained from an adult woman with Graves' disease, either hyperthyroidism or ophthalmopathy (not recorded which). The sample comprised peripheral blood or thyroid tissue (not recorded which). The chain has TRBV2 and TRBJ2-1; D remains ambiguous. The CDR3 DNA reads TGTGCCAGCACCAACCACGCTGAGCAGTTCTTC. This translates into CASTNHAEQFF.